The present entry profiles one T cell receptor (beta chain) with its context. TCRdb passed the RT-PCR reads through MiXCR, listing each CDR3 protein once. This repertoire shows about 960,000 distinct CDR3 sequences, about a sixth found once; its top ten account for around 6%. This sample is part of a study of patients and donors after allogeneic stem cell transplantation. The germline V and J ends were trimmed by 5 bases and 2 bases, with 16 bases remaining between them. This CDR3 is 15 amino acids long. Germline V gives CDR1 MNHNS, CDR2 SASEGT. The V call is TRBV6-1, the J call TRBJ2-7; TRBD1 or TRBD2 may be the D gene (5 bases each). Sequencing input: blood, either unsorted or a sorted T cell fraction (not recorded which). The TCR originated in a human donor who was either an allogeneic HSCT recipient or a stem cell or donor lymphocyte infusion donor (not recorded which). It is not recorded whose cells these are; they may come from a transplant donor. Here the CDR3 DNA reads TGTGCCAGCAGTAACCCCGGGACCTACCCCTACGAGCAGTACTTC. Amino acid sequence: CASSNPGTYPYEQYF.